The 8 T cell receptor beta chains listed next were all sequenced from one sample in a study of cytomegalovirus exposure and HLA in healthy donors. 13 Jbeta primers and 60 Vbeta primers were used for the PCR. Generated by immunoSEQ multiplex PCR, the TCRdb table keeps only in-frame clones and is missing some. The sample lists roughly 300,000 clones, 70% to 90% occurring once. Specimen: PBMCs. The origin of the receptors is a man aged 35 to 55 in good health and CMV-seropositive.

The CDR3 DNA is TGTGCCAGCAGCGGGGGTAGGGGCAATCAGCCCCAGCATTTT. Its translation: CASSGGRGNQPQHF. The V and J genes are TRBV2 and TRBJ1-5, with a possible D match to TRBD1 (5 bases). The CDR3 totals 14 residues. CDR1 is SNHLY and CDR2 is FYNNEI in the germline V gene. V lost 6 bases, J lost 2 bases, and 11 bases lay in between.

The rearrangement joins TRBV9 to TRBJ2-1, with D unclear. The CDR3 sequence is 15 residues long. The V gene lost 0 bases and the J gene lost 8 bases, with 15 bases spanning the gap. The germline CDR1 and CDR2 sequences are SGDLS and YYNGEE. CDR3 nucleotides: TGTGCCAGCAGCGTAGGTGCGCGGTCTATGGATGAGCAGTTCTTC. It codes for CASSVGARSMDEQFF.

The V and J genes are TRBV10-3 and TRBJ2-1; 11 bases map to TRBD2. This CDR3 has 17 amino acids. V was pared by 3 bases and J by 4 bases, with 8 bases of the junction left unmatched. CDR1 and CDR2 (germline): ENHRY, SYGVKD. This CDR3 is CAISDPPVAGGYNEQFF. CDR3 nucleotide sequence: TGTGCCATCAGTGATCCACCCGTAGCGGGAGGGTACAATGAGCAGTTCTTC.

CDR3 residues: CASTPWGQGIGGYTF. The CDR3 DNA sequence: TGTGCCAGCACCCCTTGGGGGCAGGGGATTGGAGGCTACACCTTC. The rearrangement links TRBV28 to TRBJ1-2; the D gene is possibly TRBD1 (6 bases). Germline CDR1 is MDHEN and CDR2 is SYDVKM. V was cut by 7 bases and J by 8 bases, with 23 bases left in between. This CDR3 has 15 amino acids.

V and J are TRBV6-5 and TRBJ2-5, with D hard to call. This CDR3 has 12 residues. Germline CDR1 is MNHEY and CDR2 is SVGAGI. V lost 2 bases and J lost 5, with 6 bases in between. The CDR3 reads CASSYNRETQYF. The CDR3, as DNA: TGTGCCAGCAGTTACAATCGGGAGACCCAGTACTTC.

As regards this clone: This specimen includes other DNA sequences encoding the same CDR3. The chain is built from TRBV27 and TRBJ2-1; no reliable D call. Per the germline V gene, CDR1 is MNHEY and CDR2 is SMNVEV (reference sequence). The CDR3 length is 13 residues. The V end lost 4 bases, the J end lost 3 bases, and 7 bases lay between the germline ends. The CDR3 sequence: CASSSPLYNEQFF. The CDR3, as DNA: TGTGCCAGCAGTTCTCCTCTCTACAATGAGCAGTTCTTC.

This CDR3 is CASMRHHQETQYF. Written as DNA, the CDR3 is TGTGCCAGCATGAGGCACCACCAAGAGACCCAGTACTTC. J is TRBJ2-5 and V is TRBV28; no definite D call. The CDR3 extends over 13 amino acids. CDR1 MDHEN and CDR2 SYDVKM come from the germline V gene. V lost 7 bases to trimming and J lost 0 bases, with 9 bases between them.

The chain combines TRBV18 with TRBJ2-4; maybe TRBD1 (6 bases). Germline CDR1 reads KGHSH; CDR2 reads LQKENI. The CDR3 spans 16 residues. With 0 bases removed from V and 5 bases from J, the gap between germline ends came to 14 bases. The CDR3 is CASSPPAGGGQNIQYF. The DNA for the CDR3 is TGTGCCAGCTCACCACCCGCGGGTGGGGGCCAAAACATTCAGTACTTC.